The 11 T cell receptor beta chains listed next were all sequenced from one sample in a study of T cell responses to AZD1222 COVID-19 vaccine. Assay used: immunoSEQ multiplex PCR; TCRdb lists only in-frame clones, some missing. This sample carries roughly 130,000 clones, approximately 83% of them seen once, and the ten largest clones take around 1.6%. The input for sequencing was peripheral blood, taken on day 0 of AZD1222 vaccination. The receptors stem from an adult in good health.

The chain links TRBV7-3 to TRBJ2-2, with 9 nucleotides matching TRBD1. The CDR3 has 18 amino acids. The ends lost 0 bases at V and 7 bases at J; junction bases unmatched: 12. The germline CDR1 and CDR2 sequences are SGHTA and FQGTGA. Here the CDR3 reads CASSLTRDREGLDGELFF. As DNA, the CDR3 is TGTGCCAGCAGCTTAACCCGGGACAGGGAGGGGCTTGACGGGGAGCTGTTTTTT.

The V gene is TRBV24-1, the J gene TRBJ1-2; possibly TRBD1 for D (6 bases). Trimming shortened V by 6 bases and J by 9 bases, and 13 bases separated the two germline ends. Germline values: CDR1 KGHDR, CDR2 SFDVKD. This CDR3 has 12 residues. The CDR3 coding sequence is TGTGCCACCAGTCCCGACAGGAACCGCTACACCTTC. Amino acid sequence: CATSPDRNRYTF.

The V call is TRBV21-1, the J call TRBJ2-2. TRBV21-1 is termed a pseudogene. This CDR3 is built from 16 residues. The CDR3 protein is CASSARAEKVTGELFF. CDR3 nucleotides: TGTGCCAGCAGCGCCCGGGCGGAGAAAGTCACCGGGGAGCTGTTTTTT.

The chain joins TRBV18 to TRBJ2-5, with D possibly matching TRBD1 (5 bases). This CDR3 is built from 13 residues. The V end lost 3 bases, the J end lost 4 bases, and 9 bases lay between the germline ends. The germline V gene has CDR1 KGHSH and CDR2 LQKENI. The CDR3 region is CASSPRAGETQYF. The DNA for the CDR3 is TGTGCCAGCTCACCCAGGGCAGGAGAGACCCAGTACTTC.

The chain has TRBV27 and TRBJ1-5, with D possibly being TRBD1 (6 bases). V was cut by 6 bases and J by 6 bases, with 21 bases left in between. The CDR3 is 16 amino acids. Germline loops: CDR1 MNHEY, CDR2 SMNVEV (reference sequence). CDR3 coding DNA: TGTGCCAGCAGACCAGGGGCTTACAGGGTCGGTCAGCCCCAGCATTTT. It codes for CASRPGAYRVGQPQHF.

This clone has only a few counts. The chain carries TRBV10-3 and TRBJ1-1, with D possibly TRBD1 on 6 matching bases. The V and J ends lost 0 bases and 11 bases respectively, with 10 bases between them. Germline lookup yields CDR1 ENHRY and CDR2 SYGVKD. CDR3 length equals 12 residues. CDR3 sequence: CAISESGDRAFF. The DNA for the CDR3 is TGTGCCATCAGTGAGTCGGGCGACAGGGCTTTCTTT.

This chain joins TRBV4-1 and TRBJ1-2; 9 nucleotides match TRBD1. CDR3 size: 14 residues. Per germline, CDR1 MGHRA and CDR2 YSYEKL. V trimming: 5 bases; J trimming: 2 bases; junction bases outside the gene matches: 3. CDR3 amino acids: CASSDGTGNYGYTF. In DNA, the CDR3 is TGCGCCAGCAGCGATGGGACAGGGAACTATGGCTACACCTTC.

This rearrangement joins TRBV2 to TRBJ2-5; 8 bases line up with TRBD2. V lost 6 bases and J lost 2; bases outside the gene matches: 2. Germline CDR1 and CDR2: SNHLY and FYNNEI. This CDR3 region has 13 residues. This CDR3 is CASRRGAQETQYF. CDR3 nucleotide sequence: TGTGCCAGCAGGCGGGGGGCGCAAGAGACCCAGTACTTC. The whole variable domain, filled in from reference TRBV2 and TRBJ2-5, reads EPEVTQTPSHQVTQMGQEVILRCVPISNHLYFYWYRQILGQKVEFLVSFYNNEISEKSEIFDDQFSVERPDGSNFTLKIRSTKLEDSAMYFCASRRGAQETQYFGPGTRLLVL.

This clone was seen a handful of times. J is TRBJ2-3 and V is TRBV7-2; 10 positions match TRBD2. V was pared by 0 bases and J by 4 bases, with 4 bases of the junction left unmatched. Germline CDR1 SGHTA, CDR2 FQGNSA. The CDR3 contains 16 residues. The CDR3 is CASSLAESGGADTQYF. Here the CDR3 DNA reads TGTGCCAGCAGCTTAGCGGAGAGCGGGGGGGCAGATACGCAGTATTTT.

This rearrangement joins TRBV4-1 to TRBJ1-5; D is uncertain. The germline V gene encodes CDR1 MGHRA and CDR2 YSYEKL. The CDR3 spans 12 residues. Trimming took off 2 bases at V and 3 bases at J, with 2 bases between the two ends. DNA of the CDR3: TGCGCCAGCAGCCAAAACAATCAGCCCCAGCATTTT. Translation: CASSQNNQPQHF.

The chain has TRBV19 and TRBJ2-4; 9 bases are shared with TRBD1. Germline V gene data show CDR1 as LNHDA and CDR2 as SQIVND (reference sequence). V dropped 6 bases and J dropped 3; count of bases not matched to a gene: 9. The CDR3 consists of 16 residues. DNA of the CDR3: TGTGCCAGTAGCCGTTCGACAGGGGGGGGCAAAAACATTCAGTACTTC. Translation gives CASSRSTGGGKNIQYF.